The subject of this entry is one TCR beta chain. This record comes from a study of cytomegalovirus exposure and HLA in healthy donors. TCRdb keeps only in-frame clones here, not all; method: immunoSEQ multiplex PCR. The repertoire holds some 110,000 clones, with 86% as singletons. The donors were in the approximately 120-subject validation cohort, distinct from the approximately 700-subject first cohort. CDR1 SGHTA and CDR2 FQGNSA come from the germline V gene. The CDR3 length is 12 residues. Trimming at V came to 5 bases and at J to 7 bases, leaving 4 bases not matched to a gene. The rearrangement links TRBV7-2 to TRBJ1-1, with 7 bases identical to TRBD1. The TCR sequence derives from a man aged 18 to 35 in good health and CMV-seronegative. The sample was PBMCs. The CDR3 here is CASSRTGFEAFF. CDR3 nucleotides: TGTGCCAGCAGCCGGACAGGATTTGAAGCTTTCTTT.